This T cell receptor beta chain is from a study of blood T cells in healthy people across ages (dated by TCRdb to the mid-2010s). About the investigation overall: In model experiments, template switching captured about one uniquely barcoded TCR beta cDNA molecule for every two T cells. Two additional independent replicas of 1 million unique cDNA reads from the same blood draw were analyzed for two donors (one aged 18 to 29 and one aged 80 or older). Donors were grouped into four age groups: young (average approximately 15 years), middle-aged (39), aged (roughly 62) and long-lived (less than 85). To track age-related changes in TCR beta repertoire diversity, the study relied on deep sequencing normalized with unique cDNA molecular identifiers. Donors of different ages were randomly distributed across sequencing lanes to avoid experimental bias. Paper-wide results and their limitations: Compared with the aged group, the long-lived group had more naive CD4+ T cells, fewer expanded clones and increased TCR diversity, suggesting age selection. Because profiling used bulk unsorted PBMCs, naive and antigen-experienced compartments could not be compared conclusively. A strong correlation was found between observed TCR beta diversity and the percentage of naive T cells measured by flow cytometry. As age increased, observed TCR beta diversity per million T cells dropped in a roughly linear way, and a significant reduction was already evident by age 40. Because donor CMV infection status was unknown, age-related changes in expanded clonotypes were potentially confounded. Total diversity estimates from one million sequenced T cells were considered lower bounds and underestimates.

For this clonotype: The antigen this receptor binds is unknown. Nothing much larger sits one base from this clone, and base qualities are not available.

Library creation used 5' RACE. Sequencing took place on an Illumina HiSeq 2500. A second PCR of 7 to 11 cycles was run with a J-beta primer mix and a sample-barcoded 5' primer. A template-switch 5' adaptor carrying 12 random nucleotides introduced a unique molecular identifier onto each TCR beta cDNA molecule. Each sample yielded at least 2.5 million CDR3-containing paired-end reads. All of the RNA was converted into first-strand cDNA using the Mint cDNA synthesis kit, with a TRBC-specific oligonucleotide serving as the primer. Following uracil-DNA glycosylase treatment, a first 18-cycle PCR with universal primers M1SS and BC2_uni_R was performed on all cDNA. The paper's processing steps were these. For normalization, 1 million high-quality reads were randomly selected from each sample, with every read carrying a distinct molecular identifier. Reads sharing molecular identifiers were discarded rather than binned into consensus sequences. MiTCR, run with a Q25 quality threshold and the strictest error-elimination algorithm, handled CDR3 identification, clonotype clustering and error correction. A nonparametric unseen species model using Euler transformation provided a lower-bound estimate of total TCR beta diversity. The public sequencing data were trimmed at Q25 with fastp and processed into clonotypes with MiXCR by TCRdb, which kept only in-frame beta chains. For every CDR3 protein sequence, its rows merge into one entry that carries the most common genes and DNA. In this record, the V and J calls reflect TCRdb's handling and not the investigators' own analysis. In all, the sample holds hundreds of thousands of distinct CDR3 sequences, and approximately 59% of those were seen once. The top ten hold 35% to 40% of the sample.

Donors were 40 or so systemically healthy Caucasian individuals from Russia aged roughly 6 to 90 years. Each donor gave 8 to 10 milliliters of peripheral blood, collected into EDTA-treated Vacutainer tubes. Ficoll-Paque density-gradient centrifugation was used to isolate PBMCs, with at least 7 million obtained per sample. Total RNA, at least 5.5 micrograms per sample, was extracted from PBMCs with Trizol reagent. Naive CD45RAhigh/CD27high T cell percentages were measured by flow cytometry on a PBMC aliquot from every donor. The germline V end is reduced by 1 base and the J end by 6 bases; junction bases left unmatched: 7. From cysteine to phenylalanine, the CDR3 is 15 amino acids long. The only DNA kept is the CDR3, 45 bases in frame from the first base. CDR1 and CDR2, per the germline V gene (reference sequence), are DFQATT and SNEGSKA.

The sequence joins TRBV20-1 to TRBJ2-1; 9 bases in between match TRBD2. The sequence derives from a man aged 55 to 70 in good health. The sample taken for sequencing was blood. The CDR3 sequence is CSARGRRGGGNEQFF. The nucleotide sequence reads as follows: TGCAGTGCTAGAGGACGGCGGGGGGGTGGCAATGAGCAGTTCTTC.